This T cell receptor beta chain was captured in a study of cytomegalovirus exposure and HLA in healthy donors (dated by TCRdb to about 2017). About the study as a whole: An earlier analysis of 587 of the donors reported around 280 Gb of sequence data and 95 million to 140 million unique TCR beta sequences obtained from about 179 million T cells. Roughly 300 gigabases of sequencing data and around 88 million unique TCR sequences made up an early release that covered around 640 HLA-typed donors. Among the roughly 400 genotyped donors, more than 70% belonged to the genetic ancestry cluster associated with self-reported Caucasian donors. The aim of the study was to test whether cataloging public T cell receptors could identify signatures of past pathogen exposure. The study profiled the T cell repertoires of hundreds of subjects by immunosequencing and related them to cytomegalovirus serostatus. In addition to the first cohort of around 670 subjects, a separate validation cohort of approximately 130 different subjects was used. High-throughput TCR immunosequencing, statistical association of individual TCRs with disease status, and machine learning were combined to predict cytomegalovirus infection status. A later analysis re-analyzed previously published TCR beta repertoires from several hundred donors and added high-resolution HLA genotyping to study TCR occurrence patterns. The later analysis used no new phenotypic data to find candidate immune exposures, relying instead on TCR beta sequences and their occurrence across donors. To decide whether each TCR beta V gene segment behaved as functional or pseudogenic, an earlier analysis of some 600 of the donors relied on high-throughput TCR beta sequencing. Donor age, sex, ethnicity and CMV serostatus were collected together with the repertoire data. Genome-wide SNP genotypes for about 65% of the roughly 670 donors were used in a later genetic analysis, which treated that subset as a discovery cohort. All discovery cohort repertoires had been generated using a single sequencing platform. Class I and class II HLA loci were covered by the typing at four-digit resolution. Typing coverage varied by locus: about 620-640 donors for A, B, C, DRB1 and DQB1; approximately 520 for DQA1; 600 to 610 for DPA1; around 450 for DPB1. Roughly 5 DR-DQ haplotypes were handled as single units for association and clustering, since linkage in the cohort was strong. On average, about 240,000 unique TCR beta nucleotide sequences were sequenced per donor among a few hundred genotyped donors of the cohort, with roughly 18% of those sequences being non-productive. Overall results and qualifications from the work: Linkage disequilibrium might explain the correlated functional status among segregating V segments, but an unknown experimental factor could not be excluded. In a later analysis, some 17,000 TCR beta sequences were associated with specific HLA alleles at a false discovery rate of 0.05. Because some donors lacked HLA typing at each locus, the association tests relied only on the typed subset. A cluster of highly shared sequence variants was judged likely to be a technical artifact of the sequencing pipeline. Broadly in line with IMGT annotations, most TCR beta V segments showed up in productive rearrangements about 87% or about 30% of the time in an earlier analysis of 450 to 600 of the donors. A few of the identified cytomegalovirus-associated TCR beta chains were confirmed in vitro to be specific for cytomegalovirus antigens. According to a later genetic analysis, donors in an Asian-associated ancestry cluster had fewer N-insertions in productive TCRs than the approximately 700-donor mean. Most CMV-associated TCR beta chains appeared to be HLA-restricted in a later analysis, and the HLA associations seemed to be driven largely by CMV exposure. The classifier was reported to diagnose cytomegalovirus status with high specificity and sensitivity in both the original and validation cohorts. Some IMGT-functional V segments, including TRBV6-2 and TRBV6-3, could not be distinguished by the 87-base-pair reads and were therefore excluded. When HLA alleles, especially DR and DQ, strongly co-occurred, attributing TCR associations to individual alleles was difficult. Because counts were too low, 15 to 20 rarely observed V segments, including chromosome 9 orphons, were excluded from the earlier analysis of around 590 of the donors. While some public TCRs were present in many individuals, most TCR sequences turned up only very rarely across donors. For the cohort, immune exposure information was limited to CMV serostatus. In a later analysis, several top co-occurrence clusters were reported to appear linked to parvovirus B19, influenza, CMV and Epstein-Barr virus. In a later analysis, HLA-associated TCR beta chains showed more clonal expansion and lower generation probabilities than non-associated chains that were equally common. In a later analysis, TCR association rates were found to vary across HLA loci, with the most associated TCRs seen for DRB1 alleles and the fewest for HLA-C alleles. In the study, 150 to 200 TCR beta chains were listed as associated with cytomegalovirus. The presence/absence analyses assumed that sequencing depth was roughly uniform across donors, and that assumption may not be true. In a later genetic analysis, a missense DCLRE1C variant was associated with V-gene and J-gene trimming of TCR beta chains, and the association was replicated in an independent cohort. The authors suggested that the approach could potentially be extended to other disease states and immunological phenotypes. A further reported finding was that TCR beta sequences accurately predicted the HLA-A and HLA-B alleles for most subjects in the first cohort. In this cohort, only TCR beta chains were sequenced, and detectable features were limited by the absence of alpha or paired-chain data.

Comments on this clone: This clone's antigen is unknown. No per-base quality is available; no much larger clone lies one base away.

The cysteine opens and the phenylalanine closes a CDR3 of 15 amino acids. CDR3 DNA only is kept here, 45 bases in frame from base 1. V was cut back by 4 bases and J by 3 bases, leaving a gap of 13 bases between them. Based on the germline V gene, the CDR1 and CDR2 sequences are MGHRA and YSYEKL. The cohort consisted of 666 healthy bone marrow donors. Cohort members were all nominally healthy when sampled, although unrecorded immune exposures were likely present. The donor tested CMV seropositive, placing the donor among the approximately 290 seropositive members of the cohort. A peripheral blood sample was provided by each donor, and peripheral blood mononuclear cells were used for TCR beta sequencing. The Qiagen DNeasy Blood Extraction Kit was used to extract genomic DNA from the blood cell samples. Library generation was performed with the immunoSEQ multiplex PCR assay. The multiplex PCR relied on a mix of 60 forward primers for TCR Vbeta segments and 13 reverse primers for TCR Jbeta segments. A multiplex PCR assay on genomic DNA amplified the CDR3 region of rearranged TCR beta genes. On the Illumina HiSeq System, the amplified TCR beta libraries were sequenced as 87-base-pair reads. In the original analysis: In a later analysis, tens of millions of unique TCR beta chains were counted across the 650 to 700 repertoires, and roughly 11 million of these chains were shared by at least two donors. Raw reads were error-corrected and collapsed into unique sequences with a nearest-neighbor algorithm that merged closely related sequences to remove PCR and sequencing errors. To assign V, D and J gene segments, CDR3 sequences were aligned to IMGT reference sequences. For a sequence to be retained, a match of at least six nucleotides to both a V gene segment and a J gene segment was required. Rearrangements were classified as productive when the CDR3 lacked stop codons and remained in frame with V and J, and all other rearrangements were classified as non-productive. CDR3 was defined by IMGT convention, running from the second conserved V-encoded cysteine to the conserved J-encoded phenylalanine. In an earlier analysis of 587 of the donors, sequences lacking an unambiguous match to a single V gene segment were excluded. In an earlier analysis of 450 to 700 of the donors, V segments were called functional above 56.7% productive rearrangements and were called segregating when the between-donor standard deviation exceeded 5%. A statistical classification framework was built for diagnosing cytomegalovirus status from the catalog of TCR beta chain sequences. A later analysis assigned V and J genes by comparing TCR nucleotide sequences with IMGT/GENE-DB human TR gene sequences. In a later analysis, CDR3 sequences and most-parsimonious VDJ recombination scenarios were assigned using the TCRdist pipeline. In a later analysis, every TCR beta chain was defined by the combination of its CDR3 amino acid sequence and its V-gene family, and reads without a unique V-gene family were dropped. A later analysis removed 500 to 650 highly shared, low-generation-probability nucleotide sequences to deal with suspected cross-contamination and a sequencing artifact. In a later analysis, a clonal expansion index for each public chain was calculated from normalized within-repertoire ranks of inferred template counts. In a later analysis, generation probabilities were computed using a VDJ recombination model fitted to out-of-frame rearrangements, and the results were checked against IGoR. In a later analysis, TCR-TCR, TCR-HLA and TCR-CMV co-occurrence was scored with hypergeometric tests, and a repertoire-size bias correction was applied to TCR pairs. To estimate false discovery rates, a later analysis permuted the HLA or CMV assignments 20 times. In a later analysis, co-occurring TCRs were grouped using DBSCAN, and TCRdist sequence similarity was added for clustering within HLA-allele-positive subsets. For co-occurrence clustering, repertoires with fewer than 30,000 or more than 120,000 public chains were excluded, along with 4 to 6 repertoires with anomalous nucleotide sharing. TCRdb obtained this table from immuneACCESS and retained in-frame rearrangements with V and J assigned. These tables miss some clones; where compared with another copy, unresolved V genes account for less than half of the shortfall, and the remainder is unexplained. For V, J and clone size, that table is used; D and trimming come from the DNA. This sample gives about 90,000 clones in total; around three quarters of them show up just once. The top ten clones comprise under 5.5% of the sample.

The source of this sequence is a middle-aged woman in good health and CMV-seropositive. Sequenced sample: PBMCs. Rearrangement joined TRBV4-1 to TRBJ2-1; the D segment cannot be called with confidence. CDR3 loop: CASSPRPPGYNEQFF. Here is the DNA: TGCGCCAGCAGCCCCCGCCCCCCGGGCTACAATGAGCAGTTCTTC.